Listed below are T cell receptor beta chains from one sample, sequenced in a study of shared clonotypes between healthy human individuals. Sequencing used immunoSEQ multiplex PCR; TCRdb keeps in-frame clones, though not all of them. Of about 1.1 million clones listed, about four fifths were seen once; the top ten hold 0.5% to 0.6%. The sample consisted of memory CD4+ T cells from PBMCs. The receptors stem from a man younger than 35 in good health. Some clones in this sample may be carry-over from other donors' samples. Both conserved end residues are part of each CDR3. The D gene is left open where the match is weak. Not all rows give a size; the values are once, few, many and, for expanded clones, a class.

D	J	size	V	DNA	CDR3
NA	TRBJ2-3	NA	TRBV11-2	TGTGCCAGCAGCTTAAGCACAGATACGCAGTATTTT	CASSLSTDTQYF
TRBD2	TRBJ2-3	NA	TRBV29-1	TGCAGCGTGGACAGACTAGCGGGAGGTCGAGATACGCAGTATTTT	CSVDRLAGGRDTQYF
TRBD1	TRBJ2-7	NA	TRBV7-2	TGTGCCAGCAGCTTAAGGACAGGAGCGAGCGACGAGCAGTACTTC	CASSLRTGASDEQYF
TRBD1	TRBJ1-2	NA	TRBV5-1	TGCGCCAGCAGCGAAGGGACAGGGTCAGGACTACCTATAGCTAACTATGGCTACACCTTC	CASSEGTGSGLPIANYGYTF
TRBD2	TRBJ2-3	NA	TRBV4-3	TGCGCCAGCAGCCTAGCGGGAGCAGATACGCAGTATTTT	CASSLAGADTQYF
NA	TRBJ2-3	NA	TRBV5-8	TGTGCCAGCAGCTTGGTACGCGACAGCGAAGGGACAGATACGCAGTATTTT	CASSLVRDSEGTDTQYF
NA	TRBJ1-1	NA	TRBV7-9	TGTGCCAGCAGCTCCCTGCGAGGGGACACTGAAGCTTTCTTT	CASSSLRGDTEAFF
NA	TRBJ2-5	NA	TRBV28	TGTGCCAGCAGCCTCACGGGGTACGGAGAGACCCAGTACTTC	CASSLTGYGETQYF
NA	TRBJ1-2	once	TRBV5-4	TGTGCCAGCAGCTTGGTCGGGGAAAGGTTTGGCTACACCTTC	CASSLVGERFGYTF
NA	TRBJ2-2	NA	TRBV4-1	TGCGCCAGCAGCCAAAAAGGTGGGGCCGGGGAGCTGTTTTTT	CASSQKGGAGELFF
NA	TRBJ2-2	once	TRBV18	TGTGCCAGCTCAGGCGGAGCGACGAACACCGGGGAGCTGTTTTTT	CASSGGATNTGELFF
NA	TRBJ2-3	NA	TRBV5-6	TGTGCCAGCAGCTTGCAGGGAAGATTAACAGATACGCAGTATTTT	CASSLQGRLTDTQYF
NA	TRBJ1-2	NA	TRBV5-4	TGTGCCAGCAGCCACAACGCGGGTGGCTATGGCTACACCTTC	CASSHNAGGYGYTF
NA	TRBJ1-1	NA	TRBV4-1	TGCGCCAGCAGCCAAGGGCGTTACTTTGAAGCTTTCTTT	CASSQGRYFEAFF
NA	TRBJ1-2	NA	TRBV5-1	TGCGCCAGCAGCTTGTATCAACTGGACTATGGCTACACCTTC	CASSLYQLDYGYTF
NA	TRBJ2-5	NA	TRBV29-1	TGCAGCGTTGACTCCCAGTACTTC	CSVDSQYF
TRBD2	TRBJ2-1	NA	TRBV28	TGTGCCAGCATAGTAGCGGGAAACAATGAGCAGTTCTTC	CASIVAGNNEQFF
TRBD1	TRBJ1-1	NA	TRBV5-1	TGCGCCAGCAGGTCAACAGGGGCTGAAGCTTTCTTT	CASRSTGAEAFF
TRBD1	TRBJ2-2	NA	TRBV5-1	TGCGCCAGCAGCTTATCAGGACAGGGGTTTGGAGACACCGGGGAGCTGTTTTTT	CASSLSGQGFGDTGELFF
NA	TRBJ1-1	NA	TRBV29-1	TGCAGCGTTATTCCCCTCTCTGAAGCTTTCTTT	CSVIPLSEAFF
NA	TRBJ1-1	NA	TRBV4-2	TGTGCCAGCAGCCAAGATGGGAGGGCAGAGAACACTGAAGCTTTCTTT	CASSQDGRAENTEAFF
NA	TRBJ2-3	NA	TRBV5-1	TGCGCCAGCAGCGCTGGGGCCCCAGATACGCAGTATTTT	CASSAGAPDTQYF
TRBD1	TRBJ2-5	few	TRBV4-1	TGCGCCAGCAGCCGATACGACAGGGACGGAGAGACCCAGTACTTC	CASSRYDRDGETQYF
TRBD2	TRBJ2-1	NA	TRBV28	TGTGCCAGCAAGGCTAGCGGGAGCCTAAATGAGCAGTTCTTC	CASKASGSLNEQFF
NA	TRBJ1-3	few	TRBV30	TGTGCAACGACGGATAGCTCTGGAAACACCATATATTTT	CATTDSSGNTIYF
NA	TRBJ2-7	NA	TRBV4-2	TGTGCCAGCAGCCAAGAAGTCCGGCTGCTGAGCTCCTACGAGCAGTACTTC	CASSQEVRLLSSYEQYF
NA	TRBJ2-1	few	TRBV4-1	TGCGCCAGCAGCCAAGTGGGACAGCGGGGCGATGAGCAGTTCTTC	CASSQVGQRGDEQFF
TRBD1	TRBJ2-7	NA	TRBV7-2	TGTGCCAGTTCGGACAGGACCCTCGGCGAGCAGTACTTC	CASSDRTLGEQYF
TRBD2	TRBJ2-7	NA	TRBV9	TGTGCCAGCAGCGTATCTAGCGGGACCTACGAGCAGTACTTC	CASSVSSGTYEQYF
NA	TRBJ2-1	NA	TRBV7-8	TGTGCCAGCAGCTTAAGTACTAGCAGAGACAATGAGCAGTTCTTC	CASSLSTSRDNEQFF
NA	TRBJ1-5	NA	TRBV6-5	TGTGCCAGCAGTTTAAGGAGGTCAGGTCAGCCCCAGCATTTT	CASSLRRSGQPQHF
NA	TRBJ1-5	NA	TRBV7-3	TGTGCCAGCAGCTTATTTCCGGGGCCGAATCAGCCCCAGCATTTT	CASSLFPGPNQPQHF